The 3 T cell receptor beta chains below were found in one sample sequenced in a study of T cells in Graves' hyperthyroidism and ophthalmopathy. Amplified TCR beta CDR3 regions came from RNA transcripts. Primed by the HTBI set, a first-round RT-PCR was run on the TCR CDR3. From the multiplex PCR reads, TCRdb called clonotypes with MiXCR, one entry per CDR3 protein. The table shows approximately 210,000 distinct CDR3 sequences, with about a sixth occurring only once. Sample: blood. All receptors come from a man aged 45-65 years with Graves' hyperthyroidism.

The J gene is TRBJ1-1, the V gene TRBV12-3 or TRBV12-4; the match to TRBD1 covers 8 bases. The CDR3 sequence is 13 residues long. With V trimmed by 3 bases and J by 5 bases, 2 bases remained unmatched. The CDR3 bases are TGTGCCAGCAGTTTTACAGGGGGTACTGAAGCTTTCTTT. Amino acid sequence: CASSFTGGTEAFF.

To note about this clonotype: A clone one base away is much larger, so this may be a read error. V gene TRBV7-9 combines with J gene TRBJ2-3; D gene unclear. The CDR3 loop spans 14 amino acids. Per germline, CDR1 SEHNR and CDR2 FQNEAQ (reference sequence). CDR3 sequence (DNA): TGTGCCAGCAGCTTAGGATCTGGGCGAGATATGCAGTATTTT. It yields the protein CASSLGSGRDMQYF.

This clonotype was observed many times. The rearrangement joins TRBV3-1 to TRBJ2-3, with D perhaps TRBD2 (7 bases). The V end lost 4 bases, the J end lost 2 bases, and 25 bases lay between the germline ends. This CDR3 region has 19 residues. Germline V gives CDR1 LGHDT, CDR2 YNNKEL (reference sequence). CDR3 coding DNA: TGTGCCAGCAGCCCTGCGGCTAGCGGCCTCCTGGGGGCCACAGATACGCAGTATTTT. Protein product: CASSPAASGLLGATDTQYF.